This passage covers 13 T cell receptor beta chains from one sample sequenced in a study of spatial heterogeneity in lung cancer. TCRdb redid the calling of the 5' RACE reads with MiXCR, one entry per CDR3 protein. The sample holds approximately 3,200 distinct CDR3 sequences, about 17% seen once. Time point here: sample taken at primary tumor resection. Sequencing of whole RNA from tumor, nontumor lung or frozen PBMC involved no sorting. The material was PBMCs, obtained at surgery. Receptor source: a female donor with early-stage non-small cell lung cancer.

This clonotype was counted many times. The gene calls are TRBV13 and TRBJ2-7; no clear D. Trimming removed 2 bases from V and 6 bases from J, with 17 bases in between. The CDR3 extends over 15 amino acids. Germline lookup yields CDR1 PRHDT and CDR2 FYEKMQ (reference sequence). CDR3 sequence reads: CASSLIQSSSGEQYF. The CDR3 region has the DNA TGTGCCAGCAGCTTAATTCAGTCGTCATCGGGCGAGCAGTACTTC. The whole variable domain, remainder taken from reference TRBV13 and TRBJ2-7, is AAGVIQSPRHLIKEKRETATLKCYPIPRHDTVYWYQQGPGQDPQFLISFYEKMQSDKGSIPDRFSAQQFSDYHSELNMSSLELGDSALYFCASSLIQSSSGEQYFGPGTRLTVT.

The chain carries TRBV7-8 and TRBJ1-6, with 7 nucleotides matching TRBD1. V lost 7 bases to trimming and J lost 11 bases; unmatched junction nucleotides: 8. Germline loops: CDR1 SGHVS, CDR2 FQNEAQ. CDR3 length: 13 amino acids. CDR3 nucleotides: TGTGCCAGCACCCTACCGGGACAGACACCCCTCCACTTT. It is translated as CASTLPGQTPLHF.

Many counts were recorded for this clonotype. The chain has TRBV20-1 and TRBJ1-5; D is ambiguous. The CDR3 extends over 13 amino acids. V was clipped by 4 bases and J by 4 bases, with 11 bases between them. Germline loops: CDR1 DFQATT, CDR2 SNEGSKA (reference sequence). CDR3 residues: CSATPGYNQPQHF. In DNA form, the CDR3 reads TGCAGTGCTACGCCAGGCTATAATCAGCCCCAGCATTTT.

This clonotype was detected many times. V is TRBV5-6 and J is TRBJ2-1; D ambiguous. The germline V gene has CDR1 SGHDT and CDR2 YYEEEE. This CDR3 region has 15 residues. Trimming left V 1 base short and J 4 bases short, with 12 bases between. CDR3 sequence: CASSLFGGAYNEQFF. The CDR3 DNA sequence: TGTGCCAGCAGCTTGTTTGGCGGAGCATACAATGAGCAGTTCTTC.

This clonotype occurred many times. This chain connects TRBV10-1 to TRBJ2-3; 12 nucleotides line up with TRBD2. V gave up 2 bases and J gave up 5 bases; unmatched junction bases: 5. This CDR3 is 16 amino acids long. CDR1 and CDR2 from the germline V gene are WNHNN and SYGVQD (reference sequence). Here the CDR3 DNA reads TGCGCCAGCAGTGAGCTAGCGGGAGGGCCCGGAGATACGCAGTATTTT. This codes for CASSELAGGPGDTQYF.

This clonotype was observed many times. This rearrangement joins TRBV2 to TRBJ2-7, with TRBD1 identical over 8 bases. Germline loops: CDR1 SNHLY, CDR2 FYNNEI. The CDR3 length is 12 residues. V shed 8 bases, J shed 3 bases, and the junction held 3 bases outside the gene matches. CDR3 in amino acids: CASRDRLYEQYF. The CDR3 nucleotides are TGTGCCAGCCGGGACAGGCTCTACGAGCAGTACTTC.

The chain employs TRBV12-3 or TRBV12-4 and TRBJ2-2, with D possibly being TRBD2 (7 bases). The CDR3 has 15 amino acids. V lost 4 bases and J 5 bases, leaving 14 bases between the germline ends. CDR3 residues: CASSYLGGGTGELFF. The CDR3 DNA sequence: TGTGCCAGCAGTTACCTGGGAGGGGGTACCGGGGAGCTGTTTTTT.

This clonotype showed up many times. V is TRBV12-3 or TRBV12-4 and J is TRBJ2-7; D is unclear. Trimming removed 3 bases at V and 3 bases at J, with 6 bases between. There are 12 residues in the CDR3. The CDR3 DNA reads TGTGCCAGCAGTTTTACCGGCTACGAGCAGTACTTC. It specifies CASSFTGYEQYF.

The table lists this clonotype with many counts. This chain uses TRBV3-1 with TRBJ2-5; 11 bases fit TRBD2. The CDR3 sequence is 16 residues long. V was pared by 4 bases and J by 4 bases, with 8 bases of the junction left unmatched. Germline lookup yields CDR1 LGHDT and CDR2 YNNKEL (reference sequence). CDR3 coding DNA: TGTGCCAGCAGCCGAGTACTAGCGGGAGTAGGAGAGACCCAGTACTTC. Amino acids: CASSRVLAGVGETQYF.

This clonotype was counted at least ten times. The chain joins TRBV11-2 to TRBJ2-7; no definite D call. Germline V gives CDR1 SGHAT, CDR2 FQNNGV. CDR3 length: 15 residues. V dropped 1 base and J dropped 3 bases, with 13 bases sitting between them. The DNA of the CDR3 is TGTGCCAGCAGCTTAGGTTGGGCACCAGACTACGAGCAGTACTTC. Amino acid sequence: CASSLGWAPDYEQYF.

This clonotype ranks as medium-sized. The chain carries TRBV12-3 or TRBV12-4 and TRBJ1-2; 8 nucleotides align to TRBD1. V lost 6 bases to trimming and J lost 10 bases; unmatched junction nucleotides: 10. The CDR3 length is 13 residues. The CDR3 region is CASSQGQGKSYTF. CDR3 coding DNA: TGTGCCAGCAGCCAAGGACAGGGAAAGTCCTACACCTTC.

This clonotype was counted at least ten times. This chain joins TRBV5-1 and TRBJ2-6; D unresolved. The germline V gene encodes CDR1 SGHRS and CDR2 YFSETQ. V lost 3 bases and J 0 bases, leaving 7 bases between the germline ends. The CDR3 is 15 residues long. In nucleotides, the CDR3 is TGCGCCAGCAGCTCAGAGCACTCTGGGGCCAACGTCCTGACTTTC. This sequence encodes CASSSEHSGANVLTF.

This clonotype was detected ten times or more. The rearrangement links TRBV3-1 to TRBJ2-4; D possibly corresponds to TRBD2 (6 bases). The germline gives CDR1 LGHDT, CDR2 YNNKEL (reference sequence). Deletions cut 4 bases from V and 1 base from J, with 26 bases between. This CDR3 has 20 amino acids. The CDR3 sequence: CASSLSLTRDGYMAKNIQYF. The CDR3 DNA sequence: TGTGCCAGCAGCCTCTCCTTAACGCGGGACGGCTATATGGCCAAAAACATTCAGTACTTC.